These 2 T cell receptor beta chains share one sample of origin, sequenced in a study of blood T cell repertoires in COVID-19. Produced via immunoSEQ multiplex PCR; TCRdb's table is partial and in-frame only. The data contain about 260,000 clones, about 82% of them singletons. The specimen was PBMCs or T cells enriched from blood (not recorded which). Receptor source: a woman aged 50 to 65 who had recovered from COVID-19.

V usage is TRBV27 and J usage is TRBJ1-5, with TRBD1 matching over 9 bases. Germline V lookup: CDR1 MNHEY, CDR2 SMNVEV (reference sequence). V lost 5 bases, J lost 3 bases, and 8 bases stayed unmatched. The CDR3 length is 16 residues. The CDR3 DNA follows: TGTGCCAGCAGTACTATCGGGACAGGGACCAATCAGCCCCAGCATTTT. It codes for CASSTIGTGTNQPQHF.

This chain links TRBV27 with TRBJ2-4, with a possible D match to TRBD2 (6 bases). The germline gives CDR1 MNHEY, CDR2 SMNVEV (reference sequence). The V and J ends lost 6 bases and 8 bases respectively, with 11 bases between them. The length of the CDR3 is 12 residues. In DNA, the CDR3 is TGTGCCAGCAGCGGGGGTGGGGACATTCAGTACTTC. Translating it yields CASSGGGDIQYF.